This T cell receptor (beta chain) was retrieved from a study of blood T cell repertoires in COVID-19. Study in general: Donors in the United States, Italy and Spain gave samples during acute or convalescent COVID-19.

The J segment lost 5 bases and the V segment lost 3 bases, leaving 12 bases of the junction unmatched. CDR3 size: 17 residues. Germline assignment: CDR1 SGHAT and CDR2 FQNNGV. As processed by the authors: Nucleated cell counts were estimated from reference gene primer amplification. Data came from immunoSEQ multiplex PCR; TCRdb stores just in-frame clones and leaves some out. D and trimming were read from the DNA, whereas the V and J calls and clone size are those reported in that table. The table lists some 180,000 clones, 75% to 95% of them singletons, with about 0.54% in the top ten. The TCR sequence derives from a man aged 50-59 years with acute or convalescent COVID-19. The chain couples TRBV11-2 to TRBJ2-3, with 9 bases aligning to TRBD2. Sequencing was performed on peripheral blood. The DNA for the CDR3 is TGTGCCAGCAGCTTCGCGGTCGCGGCGGGGGGGCAAGATACGCAGTATTTT. Translation gives CASSFAVAAGGQDTQYF.